This T cell receptor (beta chain) was sequenced for a study of cytomegalovirus exposure and HLA in healthy donors. Both 60 Vbeta primers and 13 Jbeta primers went into the PCR. Here immunoSEQ multiplex PCR was the method, and the copy in TCRdb shows in-frame clones only, minus some. Of around 130,000 clones listed, 60% to 80% are singletons. Germline V gene lookup returns CDR1 GTSNPN and CDR2 SVGIG (reference sequence). The CDR3 totals 15 residues. The junction had 4 bases not matched to a gene; V was cut back by 0 bases and J by 4 bases. The clonotype comes from a man aged 45-60 years in good health and CMV-seronegative. The sequencing input was PBMCs. The chain carries TRBV30 and TRBJ2-3; TRBD2 matches at 10 bases. Here the CDR3 reads CAWSVGSGRPDTQYF. The CDR3 bases are TGTGCCTGGAGTGTGGGTAGCGGGAGGCCAGATACGCAGTATTTT. The full variable domain, completed using reference TRBV30 and TRBJ2-3, is SQTIHQWPATLVQPVGSPLSLECTVEGTSNPNLYWYRQAAGRGLQLLFYSVGIGQISSEVPQNLSASRPQDRQFILSSKKLLLSDSGFYLCAWSVGSGRPDTQYFGPGTRLTVL.